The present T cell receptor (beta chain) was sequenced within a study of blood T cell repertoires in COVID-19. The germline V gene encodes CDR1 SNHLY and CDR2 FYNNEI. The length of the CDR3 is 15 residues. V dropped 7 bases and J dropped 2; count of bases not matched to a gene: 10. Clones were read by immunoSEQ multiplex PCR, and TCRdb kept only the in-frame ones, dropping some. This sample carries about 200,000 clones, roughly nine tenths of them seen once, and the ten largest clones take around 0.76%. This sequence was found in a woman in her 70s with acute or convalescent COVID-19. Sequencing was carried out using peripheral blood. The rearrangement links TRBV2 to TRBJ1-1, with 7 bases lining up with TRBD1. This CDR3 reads CASKMNRGANTEAFF. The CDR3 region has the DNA TGTGCCAGCAAGATGAACAGGGGTGCAAACACTGAAGCTTTCTTT.